The 25 T cell receptor beta chains below all came from one sample that was sequenced in a study of shared clonotypes between healthy human individuals. Naive CD8 populations comprised CD45RO-negative cells positively selected for CCR7, excluding terminally differentiated effector memory CD45RA+ cells. TCRdb's copy holds only in-frame clones and misses some; the assay was immunoSEQ multiplex PCR. The table shows more than 2 million clones, with 85% to 95% occurring only once. Sequences were obtained from naive CD8+ T cells sorted from blood. These receptors came from a man aged 18 to 35 in good health.

The chain employs TRBV10-3 and TRBJ2-7; possible D gene TRBD2, 6 bases. The CDR3 extends over 16 amino acids. Germline V gives CDR1 ENHRY, CDR2 SYGVKD. With 11 bases removed from V and 3 bases from J, the gap between germline ends came to 26 bases. The CDR3, as DNA: TGTGCCCCACGTACCCGGGGGACTCCTTGGGGCTACGAGCAGTACTTC. It specifies CAPRTRGTPWGYEQYF.

V is TRBV4-1 and J is TRBJ1-1, with 8 bases fitting TRBD1. CDR1 is MGHRA and CDR2 is YSYEKL in the germline V gene. Trimming took 6 bases from V and 6 from J; bases not matched to a gene: 6. The CDR3 is 13 residues long. In nucleotides, the CDR3 is TGCGCCAGCAGGCTTACAGGGGGGGCTGAAGCTTTCTTT. This gives the protein CASRLTGGAEAFF.

The V call is TRBV6-5, the J call TRBJ2-1; 12 bases fit TRBD2. Germline assignment: CDR1 MNHEY and CDR2 SVGAGI. The CDR3 is 16 residues long. V gave up 2 bases and J gave up 9 bases; unmatched junction bases: 8. The CDR3 is CASSYPGLAGNLEQFF. The CDR3 coding sequence is TGTGCCAGCAGTTACCCAGGACTAGCGGGAAACCTTGAGCAGTTCTTC.

As regards this clone: Other DNA sequences in the sample encode the same CDR3. The chain joins TRBV6-1 to TRBJ2-7, with D unresolved. The germline V and J ends were trimmed by 2 bases and 4 bases, with 9 bases remaining between them. The CDR3 is made up of 13 amino acids. Germline V gene sequence: CDR1 MNHNS, CDR2 SASEGT. The CDR3 protein is CASSEIGPYEQYF. CDR3 coding DNA: TGTGCCAGCAGTGAAATCGGCCCATACGAGCAGTACTTC.

The rearrangement uses TRBV5-1 and TRBJ2-5, with TRBD2 matching 9 bases. V was pared by 0 bases and J by 7 bases, with 16 bases of the junction left unmatched. Per the germline V gene, CDR1 is SGHRS and CDR2 is YFSETQ. CDR3 length: 18 amino acids. The CDR3 DNA reads TGCGCCAGCAGCTTGGAACCAGCGGGGGGAGTAGTATTCGCGACCCAGTACTTC. Translated, it gives CASSLEPAGGVVFATQYF.

The chain links TRBV28 to TRBJ2-3, with a tentative D call TRBD2 (6 bases). The CDR3 is 17 amino acids. Germline V CDR1 and CDR2: MDHEN, SYDVKM. Trimming cost V 1 base and J 4 bases, with 18 bases left between them. The DNA of the CDR3 is TGTGCCAGCAGTTTATCCGGGACTGGAATTGGGGCAGATACGCAGTATTTT. Amino acids: CASSLSGTGIGADTQYF.

This clone was counted a single time. The J gene is TRBJ1-1, the V gene TRBV29-1; D might be TRBD1 (6 bases). The CDR3 covers 12 residues. V was shortened by 7 bases and J by 3 bases, with 12 bases between the two germline ends. Per germline, CDR1 SQVTM and CDR2 ANQGSEA. The CDR3 DNA follows: TGCAGCGCAGAAAGGGGGGACACTGAAGCTTTCTTT. It translates to CSAERGDTEAFF.

This chain connects TRBV6-1 to TRBJ2-7, with 8 bases identical to TRBD2. Germline V lookup: CDR1 MNHNS, CDR2 SASEGT. The CDR3 is 15 amino acids. V lost 6 bases to trimming and J lost 5 bases; unmatched junction nucleotides: 12. In DNA form, the CDR3 reads TGTGCCAGCAGCGAGAGCGGGAGTCCCCACCACGAGCAGTACTTC. Encoded protein: CASSESGSPHHEQYF.

This clone was picked up one time. CDR3 in DNA: TGTGCCAGCAGCTTAGAATCCCTAGCGGGAGTTGAGACCCAGTACTTC. Translated, it gives CASSLESLAGVETQYF. This rearrangement joins TRBV7-6 to TRBJ2-5; 10 bases match TRBD2. The germline V gene encodes CDR1 SGHVS and CDR2 FNYEAQ. The ends lost 1 base at V and 5 bases at J; junction bases unmatched: 7. The CDR3 consists of 16 residues.

This chain connects TRBV11-2 to TRBJ2-7; the D is unclear. The germline V and J ends were trimmed by 8 bases and 7 bases, with 15 bases remaining between them. The CDR3 spans 12 residues. Germline assignment: CDR1 SGHAT and CDR2 FQNNGV. CDR3 sequence (DNA): TGTGCCAGCGAGGTTCACCCAAGGGAGCAGTACTTC. This codes for CASEVHPREQYF.

The chain couples TRBV28 to TRBJ2-7; maybe TRBD1 (6 bases). Per germline, CDR1 MDHEN and CDR2 SYDVKM. Deletions cut 7 bases from V and 4 bases from J, with 17 bases between. The CDR3 covers 14 residues. CDR3 in amino acids: CASTHAGEIYEQYF. In DNA form, the CDR3 reads TGTGCCAGCACCCATGCAGGGGAGATTTACGAGCAGTACTTC.

The J gene is TRBJ2-1, the V gene TRBV4-3; D uncertain. With 0 bases removed from V and 0 bases from J, the gap between germline ends came to 12 bases. CDR3 length: 17 amino acids. CDR1 LGHNA and CDR2 YSLEER come from the germline V gene. The CDR3 region has the DNA TGCGCCAGCAGCCAAGAAACCTTGGGCGACTCCTACAATGAGCAGTTCTTC. Protein: CASSQETLGDSYNEQFF.

This chain connects TRBV5-4 to TRBJ2-2; D may correspond to TRBD1 or TRBD2 (5 bases each). This CDR3 spans 13 amino acids. The V and J ends lost 2 bases and 6 bases respectively, with 8 bases between them. Germline V lookup: CDR1 SGHNT, CDR2 YYREEE (reference sequence). DNA for the CDR3: TGTGCCAGCAGCTTCGGGACGTCCGGGGAGCTGTTTTTT. Translation: CASSFGTSGELFF.

The chain recombines TRBV7-9 with TRBJ2-1, with 8 bases fitting TRBD2. Germline CDR1 is SEHNR and CDR2 is FQNEAQ (reference sequence). The CDR3 has 16 residues. The trim removed 5 bases at V and 0 bases at J, leaving 6 bases unmatched. The CDR3 is CASSPGGFSSYNEQFF. CDR3 coding DNA: TGTGCCAGCAGCCCGGGGGGGTTCAGCTCCTACAATGAGCAGTTCTTC.

This clone was counted only a few times. The sample has other DNA sequences that encode this CDR3 too. The chain is built from TRBV5-6 and TRBJ2-7, with 7 bases that match TRBD2. Germline V gene sequence: CDR1 SGHDT, CDR2 YYEEEE. V gave up 3 bases and J gave up 3 bases; unmatched junction bases: 0. This CDR3 has 12 amino acids. The CDR3 spells CASSSGGYEQYF. For the CDR3, the DNA is TGTGCCAGCAGCTCGGGGGGCTACGAGCAGTACTTC.

V is TRBV6-1 and J is TRBJ1-1; possible D gene TRBD1, 6 bases. This CDR3 spans 16 amino acids. In germline, CDR1 is MNHNS, CDR2 SASEGT. The V end lost 3 bases, the J end lost 0 bases, and 14 bases lay between the germline ends. In DNA, the CDR3 is TGTGCCAGCAGTGATGGGACGACAGGCGTGAACACTGAAGCTTTCTTT. It translates to CASSDGTTGVNTEAFF.

V usage is TRBV28 and J usage is TRBJ2-5; D is perhaps TRBD2 (5 bases). Trimming shortened V by 8 bases and J by 2 bases, and 12 bases separated the two germline ends. The germline V gene has CDR1 MDHEN and CDR2 SYDVKM. The CDR3 is 13 residues long. CDR3 in amino acids: CASHIPGQETQYF. CDR3 coding DNA: TGTGCCAGCCATATACCGGGACAAGAGACCCAGTACTTC.

The gene calls are TRBV30 and TRBJ1-2, with 7 bases fitting TRBD1. Germline trimming cut 2 bases from V and 8 bases from J; bases unmatched to any gene: 11. The CDR3 totals 14 residues. Germline-derived CDR1 and CDR2 are GTSNPN and SVGIG (reference sequence). In DNA form, the CDR3 reads TGTGCCTGGAGTCCGGGACAGAGGGGGGCCGGCTACACCTTC. Translation gives CAWSPGQRGAGYTF.

Comments on this clone: Additional DNA sequences in this sample encode the identical CDR3. The chain's CDR3 is CAISESSYEQYF. The CDR3, as DNA: TGTGCCATCAGTGAGTCCTCCTACGAGCAGTACTTC. The J gene is TRBJ2-7, the V gene TRBV10-3; D gene ambiguous. Between the trimmed V and J ends, which lost 0 bases and 0 bases, there was a span of 0 bases. Germline loops: CDR1 ENHRY, CDR2 SYGVKD. The CDR3 length is 12 residues.

The rearrangement joins TRBV4-3 to TRBJ2-1; 11 bases are a match to TRBD2. The CDR3 runs 17 residues. The V segment lost 1 base and the J segment 7 bases; nucleotides outside the gene matches: 9. Germline-derived CDR1 and CDR2 are LGHNA and YSLEER. CDR3 sequence: CASSQGTRLAGLNEQFF. The CDR3 coding sequence is TGCGCCAGCAGCCAAGGGACTCGACTAGCGGGACTGAATGAGCAGTTCTTC.

This rearrangement joins TRBV6-6 to TRBJ2-2, with 9 bases that match TRBD1. This CDR3 has 15 amino acids. Trimming removed 6 bases from V and 3 bases from J; junction bases left unmatched: 5. Germline-derived CDR1 and CDR2 are MNHNY and SVGAGI (reference sequence). The DNA for the CDR3 is TGTGCCAGCAGGACCGGGACAGGGTACACCGGGGAGCTGTTTTTT. This codes for CASRTGTGYTGELFF.

As concerns this clone: In the same sample, other DNA sequences code for this CDR3. This rearrangement joins TRBV10-1 to TRBJ2-7, with no clear D. The CDR3 sequence is 12 residues long. Trimming shortened V by 2 bases and J by 3 bases, and 5 bases separated the two germline ends. Germline V gives CDR1 WNHNN, CDR2 SYGVQD (reference sequence). The CDR3 bases are TGCGCCAGCAGTGAGGACGGCTACGAGCAGTACTTC. Amino acid sequence: CASSEDGYEQYF.

This clone showed up just once. V usage is TRBV6-5 and J usage is TRBJ1-5; D is undetermined. The CDR3 sequence is 15 residues long. The ends were cut back, 5 bases at V and 5 bases at J, with 16 bases in the middle. CDR1 is MNHEY and CDR2 is SVGAGI in the germline V gene. CDR3 DNA sequence: TGTGCCAGCAGTGCGGGCTTCCCTCCCGATCAGCCCCAGCATTTT. Amino acids: CASSAGFPPDQPQHF.

This clone was seen just once. The V gene is TRBV5-6, the J gene TRBJ1-4; D gene uncertain. Per the germline V gene, CDR1 is SGHDT and CDR2 is YYEEEE. This CDR3 contains 15 residues. Trimming stripped 0 bases from V and 5 bases from J, with 11 bases between. The DNA for the CDR3 is TGTGCCAGCAGCTTGGAGCTAGAAGGGAATGAAAAACTGTTTTTT. Protein product: CASSLELEGNEKLFF.

V gene TRBV9 combines with J gene TRBJ2-5; 11 nucleotides match TRBD2. The CDR3 is made up of 14 amino acids. Germline V gene lookup returns CDR1 SGDLS and CDR2 YYNGEE. V shed 6 bases and J 4 bases; nucleotides not matched to a gene: 5. The CDR3 here is CASTEGTSGETQYF. In DNA form, the CDR3 reads TGTGCCAGCACCGAAGGGACTAGCGGAGAGACCCAGTACTTC.